This paragraph reports one T cell receptor (beta chain). In the authors' methods: Nucleated cell number was recorded as an estimate derived from reference gene primer amplification. The assay was immunoSEQ multiplex PCR, and TCRdb's table has in-frame clones only and misses some. The D gene and trimming were derived from the DNA, and the V and J assignments and clone size from that table. The data hold about 27,000 clones, with 60% to 70% observed a single time. This record comes from a study of blood T cell repertoires in COVID-19. Overall study: COVID-19 samples collected from the United States, Italy and Spain covered acute and convalescent phases. T cells, B-cell-depleted T cells, or PBMCs supplied cDNA or gDNA.

This CDR3 comprises 15 residues. The V gene's germline CDR1 is MNHEY and CDR2 SVGAGI. J lost 4 bases, V lost 5 bases, and 5 bases had no gene match. The clonotype comes from a man aged 55 to 70 with active or convalescent COVID-19. The sample consisted of peripheral blood. V and J are TRBV6-5 and TRBJ1-2, with TRBD1 matching 12 bases. The CDR3 is CASSTGQGAGYGYTF. DNA for the CDR3: TGTGCCAGCAGTACGGGACAGGGGGCTGGCTATGGCTACACCTTC.